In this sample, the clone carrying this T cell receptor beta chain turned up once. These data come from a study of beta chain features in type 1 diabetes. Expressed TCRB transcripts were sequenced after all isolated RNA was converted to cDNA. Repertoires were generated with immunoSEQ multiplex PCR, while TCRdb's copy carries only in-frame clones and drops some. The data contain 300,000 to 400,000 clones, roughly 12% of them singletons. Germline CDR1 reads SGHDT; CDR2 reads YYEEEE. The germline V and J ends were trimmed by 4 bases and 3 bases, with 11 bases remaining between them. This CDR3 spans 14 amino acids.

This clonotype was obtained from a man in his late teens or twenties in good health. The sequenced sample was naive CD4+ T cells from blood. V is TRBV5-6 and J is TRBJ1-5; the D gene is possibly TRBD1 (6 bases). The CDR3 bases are TGTGCCAGCAGCCGGCGGGGGCTCAATCAGCCCCAGCATTTT. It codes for CASSRRGLNQPQHF.